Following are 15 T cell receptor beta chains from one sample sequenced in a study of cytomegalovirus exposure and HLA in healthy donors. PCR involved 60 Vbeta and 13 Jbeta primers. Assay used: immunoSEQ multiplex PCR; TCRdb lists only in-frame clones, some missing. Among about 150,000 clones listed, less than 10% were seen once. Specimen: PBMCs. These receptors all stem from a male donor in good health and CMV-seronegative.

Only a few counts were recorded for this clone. CDR3 DNA sequence: TGCGCCAGCAGCCAAGATTGGACAACGGGTCCCTACGAGCAGTACTTC. Protein: CASSQDWTTGPYEQYF. The chain carries TRBV4-3 and TRBJ2-7; D perhaps matches TRBD1 (5 bases). The CDR3 is 16 amino acids. V dropped 0 bases and J dropped 2 bases, with 14 bases sitting between them. Germline V CDR1 and CDR2: LGHNA, YSLEER.

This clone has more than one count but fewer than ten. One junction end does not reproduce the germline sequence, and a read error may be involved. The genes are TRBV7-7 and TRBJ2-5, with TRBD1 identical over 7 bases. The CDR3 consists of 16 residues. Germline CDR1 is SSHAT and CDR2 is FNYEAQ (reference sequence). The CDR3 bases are TGTGCTAGCAGCTTAGAGGGGGCTTACAACCAAGAGACCCAGTACTTC. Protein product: CASSLEGAYNQETQYF.

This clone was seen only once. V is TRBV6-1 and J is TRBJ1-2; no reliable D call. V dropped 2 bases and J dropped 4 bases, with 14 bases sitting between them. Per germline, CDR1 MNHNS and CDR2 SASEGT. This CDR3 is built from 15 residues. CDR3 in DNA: TGTGCCAGCAGTGAAATGGCAGGAGGGCCCTATGGCTACACCTTC. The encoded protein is CASSEMAGGPYGYTF.

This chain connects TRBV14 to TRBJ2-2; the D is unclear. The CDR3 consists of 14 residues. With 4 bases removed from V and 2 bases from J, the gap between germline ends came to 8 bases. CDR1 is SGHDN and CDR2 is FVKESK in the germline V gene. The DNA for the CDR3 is TGTGCCAGCAGCCTCAATCCCAACACCGGGGAGCTGTTTTTT. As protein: CASSLNPNTGELFF.

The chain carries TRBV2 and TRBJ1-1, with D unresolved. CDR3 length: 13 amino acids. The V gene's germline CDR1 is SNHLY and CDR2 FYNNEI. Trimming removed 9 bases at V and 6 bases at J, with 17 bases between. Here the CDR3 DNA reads TGTGCCAGACTGAGGTCAGTCGGCGCTGAAGCTTTCTTT. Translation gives CARLRSVGAEAFF.

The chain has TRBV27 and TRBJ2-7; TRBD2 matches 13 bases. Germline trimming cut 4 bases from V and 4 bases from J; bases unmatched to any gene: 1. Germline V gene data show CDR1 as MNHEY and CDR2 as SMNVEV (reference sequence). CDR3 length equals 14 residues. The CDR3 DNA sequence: TGTGCCAGCAGTTCGGGACTAGCGGGATACGAGCAGTACTTC. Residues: CASSSGLAGYEQYF.

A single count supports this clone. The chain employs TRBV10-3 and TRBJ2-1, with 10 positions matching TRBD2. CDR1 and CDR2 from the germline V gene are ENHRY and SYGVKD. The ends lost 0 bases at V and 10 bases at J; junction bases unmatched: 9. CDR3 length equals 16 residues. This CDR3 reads CAISESSSSGSLEQFF. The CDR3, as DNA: TGTGCCATCAGTGAGTCGTCGTCTAGCGGGAGTTTGGAGCAGTTCTTC.

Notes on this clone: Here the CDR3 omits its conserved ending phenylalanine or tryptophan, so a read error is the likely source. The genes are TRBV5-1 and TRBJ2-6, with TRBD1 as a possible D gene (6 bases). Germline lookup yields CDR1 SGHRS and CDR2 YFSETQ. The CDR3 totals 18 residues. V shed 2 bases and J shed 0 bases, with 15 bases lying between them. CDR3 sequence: CASSLTQGMSSGANVLTV. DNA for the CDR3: TGCGCCAGCAGCTTAACACAGGGTATGAGCTCTGGGGCCAACGTCCTGACTGTC.

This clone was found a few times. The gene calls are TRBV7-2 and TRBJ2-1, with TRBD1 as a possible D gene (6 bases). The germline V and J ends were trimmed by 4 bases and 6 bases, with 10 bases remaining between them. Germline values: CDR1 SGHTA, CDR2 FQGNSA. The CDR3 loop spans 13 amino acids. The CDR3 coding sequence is TGTGCCAGCAGCTCCTACAGGGCCAATGAGCAGTTCTTC. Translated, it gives CASSSYRANEQFF.

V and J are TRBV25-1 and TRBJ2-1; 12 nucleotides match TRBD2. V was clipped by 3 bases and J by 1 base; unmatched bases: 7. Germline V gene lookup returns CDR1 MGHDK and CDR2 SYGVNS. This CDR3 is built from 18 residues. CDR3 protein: CASSDLSTSGGSYNEQFF. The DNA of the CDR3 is TGTGCCAGCAGTGATCTTTCGACTAGCGGGGGATCCTACAATGAGCAGTTCTTC.

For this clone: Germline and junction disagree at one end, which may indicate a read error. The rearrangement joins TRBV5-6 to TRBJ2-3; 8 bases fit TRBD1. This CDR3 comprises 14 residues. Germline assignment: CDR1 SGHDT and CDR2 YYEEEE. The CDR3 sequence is CASRLAGGKDTQYF. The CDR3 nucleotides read TGTGCCAGCAGATTGGCAGGGGGCAAGGATACGCAGTATTTT.

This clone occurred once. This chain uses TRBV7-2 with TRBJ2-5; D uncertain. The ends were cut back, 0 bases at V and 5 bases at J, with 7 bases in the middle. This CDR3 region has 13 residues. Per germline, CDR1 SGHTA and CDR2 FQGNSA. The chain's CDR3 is CASSLAGIETQYF. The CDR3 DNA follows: TGTGCCAGCAGCTTAGCCGGTATTGAGACCCAGTACTTC.

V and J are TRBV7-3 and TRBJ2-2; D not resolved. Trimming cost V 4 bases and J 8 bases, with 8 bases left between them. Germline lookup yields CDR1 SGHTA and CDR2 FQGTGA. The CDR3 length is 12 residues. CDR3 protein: CASSSLVGELFF. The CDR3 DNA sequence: TGTGCCAGCAGCTCCCTAGTTGGGGAGCTGTTTTTT.

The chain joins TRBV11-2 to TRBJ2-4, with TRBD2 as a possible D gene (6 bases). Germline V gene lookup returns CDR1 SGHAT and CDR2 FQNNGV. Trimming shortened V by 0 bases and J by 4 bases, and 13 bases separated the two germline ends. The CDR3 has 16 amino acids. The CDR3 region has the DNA TGTGCCAGCAGCTTAGATATCGGAGGGTCAAAAAACATTCAGTACTTC. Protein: CASSLDIGGSKNIQYF.

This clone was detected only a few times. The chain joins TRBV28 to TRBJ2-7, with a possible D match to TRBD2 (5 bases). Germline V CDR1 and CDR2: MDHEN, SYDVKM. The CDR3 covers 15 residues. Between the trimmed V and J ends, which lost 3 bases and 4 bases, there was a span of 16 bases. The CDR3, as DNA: TGTGCCAGCAGTTTCGACTCAGCGGCACCTTACGAGCAGTACTTC. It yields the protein CASSFDSAAPYEQYF.